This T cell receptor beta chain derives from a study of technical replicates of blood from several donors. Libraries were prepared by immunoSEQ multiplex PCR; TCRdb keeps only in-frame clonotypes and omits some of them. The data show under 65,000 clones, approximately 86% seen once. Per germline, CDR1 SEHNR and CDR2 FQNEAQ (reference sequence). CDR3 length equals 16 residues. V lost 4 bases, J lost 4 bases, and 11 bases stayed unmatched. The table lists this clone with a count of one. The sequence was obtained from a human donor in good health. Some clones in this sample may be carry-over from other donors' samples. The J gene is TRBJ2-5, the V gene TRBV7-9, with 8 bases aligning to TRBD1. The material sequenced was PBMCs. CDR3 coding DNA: TGTGCCAGCAGCTCGGTGGCAGGGGGCTTTGGAGAGACCCAGTACTTC. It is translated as CASSSVAGGFGETQYF.